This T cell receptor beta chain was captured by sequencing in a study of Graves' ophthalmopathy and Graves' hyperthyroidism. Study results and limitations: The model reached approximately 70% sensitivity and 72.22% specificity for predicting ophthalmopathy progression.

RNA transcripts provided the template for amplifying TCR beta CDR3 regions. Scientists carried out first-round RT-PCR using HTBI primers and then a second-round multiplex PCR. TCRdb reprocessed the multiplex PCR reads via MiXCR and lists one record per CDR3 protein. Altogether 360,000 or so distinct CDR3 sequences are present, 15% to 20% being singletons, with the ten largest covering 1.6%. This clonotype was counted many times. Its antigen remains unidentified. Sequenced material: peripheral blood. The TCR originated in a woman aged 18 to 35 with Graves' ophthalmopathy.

This chain's CDR3 is CSVEDLVGQYGVTGELFF. CDR3 nucleotides: TGCAGCGTTGAAGATCTAGTTGGACAATACGGGGTGACTGGGGAGCTGTTTTTT. The chain combines TRBV29-1 with TRBJ2-2; D may be TRBD1 or TRBD2 (5 bases each). The CDR3 consists of 18 residues. The V gene's germline CDR1 is SQVTM and CDR2 ANQGSEA. V was pared by 0 bases and J by 8 bases, with 25 bases between.